The rows below give T cell receptor beta chains drawn from one sample of a study of blood T cell repertoires in COVID-19. Only in-frame clones appear in the TCRdb table, and some are missing; sequencing was by immunoSEQ multiplex PCR. The data contain tens of thousands of clones, roughly 80% of them singletons. Sequencing was carried out using peripheral blood. The source is a woman between 70 and 85 years old with acute or convalescent COVID-19. Both conserved end residues are part of each CDR3. D genes are given only for firm matches. Clone size is given for some rows only: seen once, a few or many times, or a class if the clone is expanded.

J: TRBJ1-6; D: TRBD1; V: TRBV14; length: 16; size: .; CDR3: CASSPIGQGPLGPLHF; DNA: TGTGCCAGCAGCCCGATCGGACAGGGCCCTTTGGGACCCCTCCACTTT
J: TRBJ1-1; D: TRBD1; V: TRBV12-3/TRBV12-4; length: 13; size: .; CDR3: CASSLRQGASAFF; DNA: TGTGCCAGCAGTTTACGACAGGGGGCATCCGCTTTCTTT
J: TRBJ2-1; D: .; V: TRBV18; length: 15; size: .; CDR3: CASSPLVSSYNEQFF; DNA: TGTGCCAGCTCACCACTCGTCAGCTCCTACAATGAGCAGTTCTTC
J: TRBJ2-3; D: TRBD1; V: TRBV5-1; length: 15; size: .; CDR3: CASSFRQGAPYTQYF; DNA: TGCGCCAGCAGCTTCAGGCAGGGGGCCCCATATACGCAGTATTTT
J: TRBJ1-5; D: .; V: TRBV6-1; length: 16; size: .; CDR3: CASSEGRGAGNQPQHF; DNA: TGTGCCAGCAGTGAAGGACGGGGAGCGGGCAATCAGCCCCAGCATTTT
J: TRBJ2-7; D: .; V: TRBV19; length: 15; size: .; CDR3: CASRHLQSGLNEQYF; DNA: TGTGCCAGCCGCCACCTCCAGTCGGGGTTAAACGAGCAGTACTTC
J: TRBJ1-5; D: .; V: TRBV20-1; length: 12; size: .; CDR3: CSASAGNQPQHF; DNA: TGCAGTGCTAGTGCGGGCAATCAGCCCCAGCATTTT
J: TRBJ2-7; D: TRBD2; V: TRBV29-1; length: 16; size: .; CDR3: CSVQGLAGVSPYEQYF; DNA: TGCAGCGTTCAGGGACTAGCGGGAGTCAGCCCCTACGAGCAGTACTTC
J: TRBJ2-7; D: .; V: TRBV10-3; length: 15; size: .; CDR3: CAISESRYGDYEQYF; DNA: TGTGCCATCAGTGAGTCTAGATACGGAGACTACGAGCAGTACTTC
J: TRBJ1-2; D: TRBD1; V: TRBV2; length: 16; size: .; CDR3: CASSEGLGTGVNGYTF; DNA: TGTGCCAGCAGTGAAGGTTTGGGGACAGGGGTTAATGGCTACACCTTC
J: TRBJ2-3; D: TRBD2; V: TRBV28; length: 14; size: .; CDR3: CASRRAGGVDTQYF; DNA: TGTGCCAGCAGAAGAGCGGGAGGAGTAGATACGCAGTATTTT
J: TRBJ1-1; D: .; V: TRBV6-5; length: 14; size: .; CDR3: CASSYSASGNEAFF; DNA: TGTGCCAGCAGTTACTCAGCCTCAGGGAATGAAGCTTTCTTT
J: TRBJ1-3; D: TRBD1; V: TRBV28; length: 13; size: .; CDR3: CASSRGPGNTIYF; DNA: TGTGCCAGCAGTAGGGGGCCTGGAAACACCATATATTTT
J: TRBJ2-1; D: TRBD2; V: TRBV28; length: 17; size: few; CDR3: CASSFHSSGNGGNEQFF; DNA: TGTGCCAGCAGTTTTCACTCTAGCGGGAATGGTGGCAATGAGCAGTTCTTC
J: TRBJ2-1; D: .; V: TRBV7-2; length: 15; size: .; CDR3: CASSLEQAGYGEQFF; DNA: TGTGCCAGCAGCTTAGAGCAGGCAGGGTATGGTGAGCAGTTCTTC
J: TRBJ1-2; D: .; V: TRBV30; length: 12; size: .; CDR3: CAWSVPPGGYTF; DNA: TGTGCCTGGAGTGTACCTCCCGGTGGCTACACCTTC
J: TRBJ1-2; D: .; V: TRBV7-9; length: 10; size: .; CDR3: CASSRYGYTF; DNA: TGTGCCAGCAGCCGTTATGGCTACACCTTC
J: TRBJ2-7; D: TRBD2; V: TRBV2; length: 17; size: once; CDR3: CASSGRGPGLAGREQYF; DNA: TGTGCCAGCAGTGGGAGGGGGCCTGGACTAGCGGGAAGGGAGCAGTACTTC
J: TRBJ2-7; D: .; V: TRBV5-1; length: 14; size: few; CDR3: CASSLGGNSYEQYF; DNA: TGCGCCAGCAGCTTGGGCGGGAACTCCTACGAGCAGTACTTC
J: TRBJ1-4; D: .; V: TRBV4-2; length: 14; size: .; CDR3: CASSQDLRGEKLFF; DNA: TGTGCCAGCAGCCAAGATTTACGCGGAGAAAAACTGTTTTTT
J: TRBJ2-7; D: .; V: TRBV10-1; length: 11; size: .; CDR3: CASSGPYEQYF; DNA: TGCGCCAGCAGTGGTCCTTACGAGCAGTACTTC
J: TRBJ2-7; D: .; V: TRBV5-4; length: 15; size: .; CDR3: CASSLTGGLPYEQYF; DNA: TGTGCCAGCAGCCTCACCGGCGGACTACCTTACGAGCAGTACTTC